Listed below are T cell receptor beta chains from one sample, sequenced in a study of neurological immune-mediated disorders. TCRdb itself ran the 5' RACE reads through MiXCR, one entry per CDR3 protein. The table lists fewer than 35,000 distinct CDR3 sequences, approximately 4.5% of them singletons. Sequenced sample: PBMCs. These receptors all stem from a man between 18 and 35 years old in good health. Both conserved end residues are part of each CDR3. D genes are given only for firm matches. Size is omitted from some rows. Given values are once, few, many or a class for expanded clones.

j_call d_call clone_size cdr3_length v_call cdr3_nt cdr3_aa
TRBJ2-5 TRBD2 few 17 TRBV6-1 TGTGCCAGCAGTGAAGCCGGTGGCGGCGGGGGGTTTGAGACCCAGTACTTC CASSEAGGGGGFETQYF
TRBJ2-5 TRBD2 many 21 TRBV7-2 TGTGCCAGCAGCTTAGAATCACCAACTAGCGGGGGACCCCTTGGTCGAGAGACCCAGTACTTC CASSLESPTSGGPLGRETQYF
TRBJ1-2 TRBD1 many 16 TRBV25-1 TGTGCCAGCAGTGACACCCCGATGGGACAGGATTATGGCTACACCTTC CASSDTPMGQDYGYTF
TRBJ1-1 . many 12 TRBV18 TGTGCCAGCTCCCCTACGAGGATGGAAGCTTTCTTT CASSPTRMEAFF
TRBJ1-2 . many 13 TRBV7-9 TGTGCCAGCAGCTATGGGGGGTCCTATGGCTACACCTTC CASSYGGSYGYTF
TRBJ1-4 TRBD1 many 15 TRBV29-1 TGCAGCGTTGATACTGGACAGGAGCTTAATGAAAAACTGTTTTTT CSVDTGQELNEKLFF
TRBJ2-1 . . 15 TRBV2 TGTGCCAGCTCAGGGCTAGCTCGCTCCTACAATGAGCAGTTCTTC CASSGLARSYNEQFF
TRBJ2-1 . few 18 TRBV19 TGTGCTAGTAGTATAGTTTCAGTCGAATTCAGATCCTACAATGAGCAGTTCTTC CASSIVSVEFRSYNEQFF
TRBJ1-1 TRBD1 few 16 TRBV5-1 TGCGCCAGCAGCGGCCCGGGACAGGGGCAGGCAACTGAAGCTTTCTTT CASSGPGQGQATEAFF
TRBJ2-3 . many 12 TRBV24-1 TGTGCAACGTCACCATACGGAGATACGCAGTATTTT CATSPYGDTQYF
TRBJ2-2 TRBD2 many 16 TRBV6-5 TGTGCCAGCAGCCTACTAGCGGGGTCGAACACCGGGGAGCTGTTTTTT CASSLLAGSNTGELFF
TRBJ2-5 TRBD2 many 15 TRBV5-1 TGCGCCAGCAGCGGCCCGAGCGGGGGGCAAGAGACCCAGTACTTC CASSGPSGGQETQYF
TRBJ2-7 TRBD1 many 15 TRBV10-3 TGTGCCATCAGTGTCACCGGGACAGGTTCCTACGAGCAGTACTTC CAISVTGTGSYEQYF
TRBJ2-3 . many 16 TRBV20-1 TGCAGTGCTACTCAAAGACAGGTCATGAGCACAGATACGCAGTATTTT CSATQRQVMSTDTQYF
TRBJ1-5 TRBD1 many 15 TRBV6-5 TGTGCCAGCAGGCCAAGGACAGGGGGGAATCAGCCCCAGCATTTT CASRPRTGGNQPQHF
TRBJ1-5 . many 13 TRBV6-5 . CASSSSVLQPQHF
TRBJ2-7 TRBD1 . 15 TRBV11-3 TGTGCCAGCAGCTCCGCTGGGACAGGGGACCACGAGCAGTACTTC CASSSAGTGDHEQYF
TRBJ2-1 TRBD2 many 18 TRBV7-9 TGTGCCAGCAGCTTCCGGGCTAGCGGGGGGCGCCTCTACAATGAGCAGTTCTTC CASSFRASGGRLYNEQFF
TRBJ2-7 . many 13 TRBV6-5 TGTGCCAGCAGCTCGCTTGACAGAAGTGAGCAGTACTTC CASSSLDRSEQYF
TRBJ2-1 . many 15 TRBV29-1 TGCAGCGTTGAAGGCTGGGGGGCTCCCTACAATGAGCAGTTCTTC CSVEGWGAPYNEQFF
TRBJ1-2 TRBD1 many 11 TRBV20-1 TGCAGTGCTTCGACAGGGATGGGCTACACCTTC CSASTGMGYTF
TRBJ2-3 . . 12 TRBV5-1 TGCGCCAGCTCTGGGTCTACGGATACGCAGTATTTT CASSGSTDTQYF